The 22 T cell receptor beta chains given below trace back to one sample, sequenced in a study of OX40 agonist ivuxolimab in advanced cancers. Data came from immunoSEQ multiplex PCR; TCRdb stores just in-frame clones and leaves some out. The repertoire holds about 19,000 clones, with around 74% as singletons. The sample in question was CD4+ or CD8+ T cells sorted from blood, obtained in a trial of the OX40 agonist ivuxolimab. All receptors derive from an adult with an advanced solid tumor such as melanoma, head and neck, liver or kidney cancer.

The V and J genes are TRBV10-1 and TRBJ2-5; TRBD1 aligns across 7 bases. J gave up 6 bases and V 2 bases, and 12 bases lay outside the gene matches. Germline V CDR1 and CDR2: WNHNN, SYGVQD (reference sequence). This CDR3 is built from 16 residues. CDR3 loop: CASSEGQVGSQKTQYF. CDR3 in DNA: TGCGCCAGCAGTGAGGGACAGGTCGGTTCACAGAAGACCCAGTACTTC.

The DNA for the CDR3 is TGTGCCAGCAGTCAAACCGGGACAGGCGGCAATCAGCCCCAGCATTTT. Its translation: CASSQTGTGGNQPQHF. The rearrangement links TRBV27 to TRBJ1-5, with 8 bases fitting TRBD1. The CDR3 contains 16 residues. Germline lookup yields CDR1 MNHEY and CDR2 SMNVEV (reference sequence). V lost 5 bases, J lost 2 bases, and 8 bases stayed unmatched.

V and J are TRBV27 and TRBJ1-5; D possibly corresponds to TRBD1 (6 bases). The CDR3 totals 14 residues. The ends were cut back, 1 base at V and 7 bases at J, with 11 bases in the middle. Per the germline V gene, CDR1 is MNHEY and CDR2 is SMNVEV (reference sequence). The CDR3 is CASSLFRGGQPQHF. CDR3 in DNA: TGTGCCAGCAGTTTATTTAGGGGGGGACAGCCCCAGCATTTT.

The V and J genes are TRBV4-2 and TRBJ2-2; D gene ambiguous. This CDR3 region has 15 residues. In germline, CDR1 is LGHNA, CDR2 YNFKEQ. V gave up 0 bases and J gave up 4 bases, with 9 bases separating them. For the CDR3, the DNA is TGTGCCAGCAGCCAAGATGGCGGCTCCACCGGGGAGCTGTTTTTT. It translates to CASSQDGGSTGELFF.

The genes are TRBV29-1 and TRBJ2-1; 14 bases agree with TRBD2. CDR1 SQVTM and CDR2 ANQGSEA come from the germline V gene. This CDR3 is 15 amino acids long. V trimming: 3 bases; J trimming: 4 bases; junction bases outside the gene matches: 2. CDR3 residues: CSVEGLAGAYNEQFF. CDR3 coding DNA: TGCAGCGTTGAGGGACTAGCGGGAGCTTACAATGAGCAGTTCTTC.

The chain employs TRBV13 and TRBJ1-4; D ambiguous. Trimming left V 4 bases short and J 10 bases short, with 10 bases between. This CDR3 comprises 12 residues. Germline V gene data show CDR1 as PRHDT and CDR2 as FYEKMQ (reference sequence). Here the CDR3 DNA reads TGTGCCAGCAGCTCGGGGAGTTCAAAACTGTTTTTT. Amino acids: CASSSGSSKLFF.

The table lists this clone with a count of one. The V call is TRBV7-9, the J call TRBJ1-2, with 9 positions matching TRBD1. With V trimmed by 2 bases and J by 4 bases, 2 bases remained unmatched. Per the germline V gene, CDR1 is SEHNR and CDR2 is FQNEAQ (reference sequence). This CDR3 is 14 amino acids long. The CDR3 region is CASSLTGGAYGYTF. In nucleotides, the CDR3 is TGTGCCAGCAGCTTAACAGGGGGCGCCTATGGCTACACCTTC. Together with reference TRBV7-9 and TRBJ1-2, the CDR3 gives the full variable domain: DTGVSQNPRHKITKRGQNVTFRCDPISEHNRLYWYRQTLGQGPEFLTYFQNEAQLEKSRLLSDRFSAERPKGSFSTLEIQRTEQGDSAMYLCASSLTGGAYGYTFGSGTRLTVV.

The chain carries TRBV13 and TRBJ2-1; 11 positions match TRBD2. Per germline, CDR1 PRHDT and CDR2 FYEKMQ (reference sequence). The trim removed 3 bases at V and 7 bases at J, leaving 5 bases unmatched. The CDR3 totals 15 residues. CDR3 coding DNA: TGTGCCAGCAGCTTTAGCGGGGGGGCAGTTAATGAGCAGTTCTTC. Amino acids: CASSFSGGAVNEQFF.

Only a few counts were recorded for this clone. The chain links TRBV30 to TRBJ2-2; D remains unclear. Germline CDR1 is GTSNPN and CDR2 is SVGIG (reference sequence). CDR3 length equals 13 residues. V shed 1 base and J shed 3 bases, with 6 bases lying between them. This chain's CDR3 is CAWSEMDTGELFF. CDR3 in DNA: TGTGCCTGGAGTGAAATGGACACCGGGGAGCTGTTTTTT.

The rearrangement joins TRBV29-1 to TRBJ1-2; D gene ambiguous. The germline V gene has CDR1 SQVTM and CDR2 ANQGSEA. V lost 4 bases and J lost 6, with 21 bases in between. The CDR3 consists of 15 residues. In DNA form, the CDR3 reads TGCAGCGTTGCAAAGTTCGACCCCCAGAGAGATGGCTACACCTTC. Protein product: CSVAKFDPQRDGYTF.

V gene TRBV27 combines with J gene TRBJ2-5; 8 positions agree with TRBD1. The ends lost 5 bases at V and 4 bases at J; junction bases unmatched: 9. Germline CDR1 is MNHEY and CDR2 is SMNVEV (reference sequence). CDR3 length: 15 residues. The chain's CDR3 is CASSPRQGIAETQYF. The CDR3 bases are TGTGCCAGCAGTCCCCGACAGGGGATCGCAGAGACCCAGTACTTC.

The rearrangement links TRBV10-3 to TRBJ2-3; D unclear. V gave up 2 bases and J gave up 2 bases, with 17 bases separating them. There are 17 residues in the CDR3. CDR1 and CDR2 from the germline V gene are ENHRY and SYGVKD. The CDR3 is CAISEGKNRKFTDTQYF. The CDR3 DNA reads TGTGCCATCAGTGAGGGGAAAAATAGAAAATTCACAGATACGCAGTATTTT.

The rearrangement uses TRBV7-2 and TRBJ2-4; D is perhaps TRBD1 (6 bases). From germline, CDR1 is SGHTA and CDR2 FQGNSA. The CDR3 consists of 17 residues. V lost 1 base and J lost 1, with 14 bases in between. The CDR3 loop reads CASSLDPGERAKNIQYF. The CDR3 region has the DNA TGTGCCAGCAGCTTAGACCCAGGGGAAAGGGCCAAAAACATTCAGTACTTC.

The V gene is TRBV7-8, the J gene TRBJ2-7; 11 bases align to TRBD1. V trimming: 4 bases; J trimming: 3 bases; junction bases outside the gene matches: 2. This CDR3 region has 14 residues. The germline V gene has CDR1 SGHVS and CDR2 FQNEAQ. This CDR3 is CASSYGTGGYEQYF. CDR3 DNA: TGTGCCAGCAGCTACGGGACAGGGGGCTACGAGCAGTACTTC.

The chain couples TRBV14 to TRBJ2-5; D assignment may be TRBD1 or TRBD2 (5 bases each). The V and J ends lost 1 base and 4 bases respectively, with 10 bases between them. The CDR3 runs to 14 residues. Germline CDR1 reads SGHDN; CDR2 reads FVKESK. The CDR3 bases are TGTGCCAGCAGCCAAGTAAAGGGGAGAGAGACCCAGTACTTC. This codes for CASSQVKGRETQYF.

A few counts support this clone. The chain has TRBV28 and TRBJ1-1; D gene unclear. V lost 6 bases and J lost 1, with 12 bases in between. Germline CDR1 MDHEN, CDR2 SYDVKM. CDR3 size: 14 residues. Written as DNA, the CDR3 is TGTGCCAGCAGCCCCCCTGACCAGAACACTGAAGCTTTCTTT. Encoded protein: CASSPPDQNTEAFF.

For the CDR3, the DNA is TGTGCCAGCTCACCAGGGGCAGGGGAGACGTACGAGCAGTACTTC. Its translation is CASSPGAGETYEQYF. J is TRBJ2-7 and V is TRBV18; possibly TRBD1 for D (6 bases). The CDR3 spans 15 residues. V was shortened by 2 bases and J by 4 bases, with 15 bases between the two germline ends. In germline, CDR1 is KGHSH, CDR2 LQKENI. Full variable domain (rest looked up from reference TRBV18 and TRBJ2-7): NAGVMQNPRHLVRRRGQEARLRCSPMKGHSHVYWYRQLPEEGLKFMVYLQKENIIDESGMPKERFSAEFPKEGPSILRIQQVVRGDSAAYFCASSPGAGETYEQYFGPGTRLTVT.

In DNA, the CDR3 is TGTGCCAGCAGTCTATTCCCGGGACTCCAAACCTACGAGCAGTACTTC. Translation: CASSLFPGLQTYEQYF. The V call is TRBV27, the J call TRBJ2-7, with D tentatively TRBD2 (6 bases). Looked up from germline, CDR1 is MNHEY and CDR2 is SMNVEV (reference sequence). CDR3 length equals 16 residues. V was cut by 5 bases and J by 2 bases, with 19 bases left in between.

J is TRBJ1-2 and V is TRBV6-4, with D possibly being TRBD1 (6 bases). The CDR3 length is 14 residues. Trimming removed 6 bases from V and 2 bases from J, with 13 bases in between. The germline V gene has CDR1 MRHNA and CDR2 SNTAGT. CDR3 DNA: TGTGCCAGCAGCCCCTGGGGGGCCAACTATGGCTACACCTTC. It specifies CASSPWGANYGYTF.

CDR3 protein: CASSTRGGQGYGYTF. The CDR3 DNA sequence: TGTGCCAGCAGCACCAGGGGCGGACAAGGCTATGGCTACACCTTC. The chain couples TRBV5-4 to TRBJ1-2; TRBD1 might be the D (6 bases). Germline V gives CDR1 SGHNT, CDR2 YYREEE (reference sequence). Trimming took off 4 bases at V and 4 bases at J, with 17 bases between the two ends. The CDR3 loop spans 15 amino acids. Looking up the rest from reference TRBV5-4 and TRBJ1-2 gives the full variable domain: ETGVTQSPTHLIKTRGQQVTLRCSSQSGHNTVSWYQQALGQGPQFIFQYYREEENGRGNFPPRFSGLQFPNYSSELNVNALELDDSALYLCASSTRGGQGYGYTFGSGTRLTVV.

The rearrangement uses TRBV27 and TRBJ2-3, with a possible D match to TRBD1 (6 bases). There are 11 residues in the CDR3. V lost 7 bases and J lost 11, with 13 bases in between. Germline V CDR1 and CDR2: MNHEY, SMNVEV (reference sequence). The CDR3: CASKDRFGQYF. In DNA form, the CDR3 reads TGTGCCAGCAAAGACAGGTTTGGGCAGTATTTT.

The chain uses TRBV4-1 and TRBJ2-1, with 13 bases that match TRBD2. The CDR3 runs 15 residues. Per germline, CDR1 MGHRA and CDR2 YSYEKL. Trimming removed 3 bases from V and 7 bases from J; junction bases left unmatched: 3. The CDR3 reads CASSHPGLAGNEQFF. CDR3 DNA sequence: TGCGCCAGCAGCCATCCGGGACTAGCGGGGAATGAGCAGTTCTTC.